This TCR beta chain was captured by sequencing in a study of cytomegalovirus exposure and HLA in healthy donors. The study's findings and limits: A later analysis found most CMV-associated TCR beta chains apparently HLA-restricted.

It was with 60 Vbeta and 13 Jbeta primers that the PCR ran. Per the study methods: Counted up in a later analysis, unique TCR beta chains came to some 75 million, with around 10 million shared. Assay used: immunoSEQ multiplex PCR; TCRdb lists only in-frame clones, some missing. That table is the source of V, J and clone size, and D and trimming were worked out from the DNA. The sample carries roughly 140,000 clones, 75% to 85% recorded once. The CDR3 runs 13 residues. V shed 4 bases, J shed 5 bases, and the junction held 7 bases outside the gene matches. Germline CDR1 and CDR2: SQVTM and ANQGSEA. This clone showed up just a few times. No antigen is known for it.

Input material: PBMCs. This receptor was identified in a human donor in good health. The V gene is TRBV29-1, the J gene TRBJ2-7; 8 bases match TRBD2. This CDR3 reads CSVAREGGHEQYF. The DNA of the CDR3 is TGCAGCGTTGCTCGGGAGGGCGGCCACGAGCAGTACTTC.